Shown below are 2 T cell receptor beta chains from a single sample sequenced in a study of blood T cell repertoires in COVID-19. TCRdb keeps only in-frame clones here, not all; method: immunoSEQ multiplex PCR. The data contain 100,000 to 120,000 clones, approximately 90% of them singletons. Sequenced: peripheral blood. These receptors were taken from a woman aged 50 to 60 with acute or convalescent COVID-19.

This chain joins TRBV10-3 and TRBJ2-1; D may be TRBD1 (6 bases). CDR1 is ENHRY and CDR2 is SYGVKD in the germline V gene. This CDR3 is built from 15 residues. The V end was cut by 7 bases, the J end by 5 bases, with 18 bases between. The DNA for the CDR3 is TGTGCCATCATGACGACAGGCGACCCCGACAATGAGCAGTTCTTC. The encoded protein is CAIMTTGDPDNEQFF.

The V and J genes are TRBV7-3 and TRBJ2-7, with D possibly being TRBD2 (5 bases). Germline assignment: CDR1 SGHTA and CDR2 FQGTGA. V was trimmed by 1 base and J by 5 bases, leaving 9 bases between them. There are 13 residues in the CDR3. The CDR3 nucleotides read TGTGCCAGCAGCTTAATCCTCGGGGACGAGCAGTACTTC. It is translated as CASSLILGDEQYF.